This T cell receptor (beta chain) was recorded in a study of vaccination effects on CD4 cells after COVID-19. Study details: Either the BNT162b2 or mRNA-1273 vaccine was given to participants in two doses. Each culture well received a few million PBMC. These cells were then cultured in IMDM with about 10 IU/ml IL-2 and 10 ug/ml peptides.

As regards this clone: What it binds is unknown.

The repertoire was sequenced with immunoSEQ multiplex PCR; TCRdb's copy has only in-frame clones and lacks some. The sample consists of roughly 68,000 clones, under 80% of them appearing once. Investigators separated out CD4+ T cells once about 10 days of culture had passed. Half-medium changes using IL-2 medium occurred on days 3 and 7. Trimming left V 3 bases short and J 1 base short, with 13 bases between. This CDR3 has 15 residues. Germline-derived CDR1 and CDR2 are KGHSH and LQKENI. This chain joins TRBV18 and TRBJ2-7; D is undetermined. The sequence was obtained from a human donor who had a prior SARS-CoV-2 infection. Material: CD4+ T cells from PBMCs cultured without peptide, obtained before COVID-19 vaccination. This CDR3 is CASSPSWYQSYEQYF. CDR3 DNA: TGTGCCAGCTCACCTTCGTGGTACCAATCCTACGAGCAGTACTTC.